This record looks at one T cell receptor (beta chain) sequence and its context. The sample belongs to a study of Ad26.COV2.S vaccination and SARS-CoV-2 variants. The sample's treatment: 15 to 20 received Ad26.COV2.S at low or high dose, single or two shots; roughly 5 received placebo; per-sample allocation not given. It was on day 63 after the first vaccine or placebo injection that samples were taken. This CDR3 contains 16 residues. CDR1 SGDLS and CDR2 YYNGEE come from the germline V gene. Trimming cost V 4 bases and J 3 bases, with 18 bases left between them. Clones were sequenced by immunoSEQ multiplex PCR, and TCRdb holds only the in-frame ones, with some missing. The repertoire includes about 420,000 clones, 88% of them detected once, and 3.6% sits in the top ten.

The sequencing used peripheral blood, collected in a trial of Ad26.COV2.S vaccine versus placebo. The J gene is TRBJ2-3, the V gene TRBV9, with D perhaps TRBD2 (6 bases). The sequence was collected from a person aged 18-60 years who received the Ad26.COV2.S COVID-19 vaccine or a placebo. The CDR3 spells CASSPYGGLFTDTQYF. The CDR3 DNA sequence: TGTGCCAGCAGCCCGTACGGGGGTCTCTTTACAGATACGCAGTATTTT. Full variable domain (rest looked up from reference TRBV9 and TRBJ2-3): DSGVTQTPKHLITATGQRVTLRCSPRSGDLSVYWYQQSLDQGLQFLIQYYNGEERAKGNILERFSAQQFPDLHSELNLSSLELGDSALYFCASSPYGGLFTDTQYFGPGTRLTVL.